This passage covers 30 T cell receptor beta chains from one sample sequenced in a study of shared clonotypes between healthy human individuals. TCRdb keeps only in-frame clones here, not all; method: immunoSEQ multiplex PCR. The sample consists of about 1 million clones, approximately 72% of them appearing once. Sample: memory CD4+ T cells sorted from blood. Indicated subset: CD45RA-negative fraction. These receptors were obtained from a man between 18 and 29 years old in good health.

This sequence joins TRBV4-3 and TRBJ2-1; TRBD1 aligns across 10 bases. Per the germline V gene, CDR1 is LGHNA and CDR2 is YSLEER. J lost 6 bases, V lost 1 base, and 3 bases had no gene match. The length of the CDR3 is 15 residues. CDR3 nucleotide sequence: TGCGCCAGCAGCCAAGGACAGGGGGCTTTCAATGAGCAGTTCTTC. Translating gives CASSQGQGAFNEQFF.

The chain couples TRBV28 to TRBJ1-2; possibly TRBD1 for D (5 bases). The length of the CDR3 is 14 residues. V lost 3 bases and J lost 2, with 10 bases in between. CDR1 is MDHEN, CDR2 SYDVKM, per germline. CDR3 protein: CASSFGGGNYGYTF. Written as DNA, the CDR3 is TGTGCCAGCAGTTTTGGGGGAGGGAACTATGGCTACACCTTC.

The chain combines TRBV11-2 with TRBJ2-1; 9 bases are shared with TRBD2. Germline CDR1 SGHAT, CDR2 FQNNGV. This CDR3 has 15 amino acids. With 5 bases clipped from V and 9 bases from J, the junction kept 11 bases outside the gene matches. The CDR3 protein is CASSPLAGQKGEQFF. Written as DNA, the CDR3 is TGTGCCAGCAGCCCCCTAGCGGGACAGAAGGGTGAGCAGTTCTTC. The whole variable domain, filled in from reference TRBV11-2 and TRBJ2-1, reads EAGVAQSPRYKIIEKRQSVAFWCNPISGHATLYWYQQILGQGPKLLIQFQNNGVVDDSQLPKDRFSAERLKGVDSTLKIQPAKLEDSAVYLCASSPLAGQKGEQFFGPGTRLTVL.

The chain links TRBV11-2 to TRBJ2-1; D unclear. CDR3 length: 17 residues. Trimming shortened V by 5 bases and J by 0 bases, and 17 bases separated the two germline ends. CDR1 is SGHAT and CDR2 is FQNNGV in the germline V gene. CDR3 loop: CASSVRMTSSSYNEQFF. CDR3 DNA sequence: TGTGCCAGCAGCGTAAGGATGACCTCAAGCTCCTACAATGAGCAGTTCTTC.

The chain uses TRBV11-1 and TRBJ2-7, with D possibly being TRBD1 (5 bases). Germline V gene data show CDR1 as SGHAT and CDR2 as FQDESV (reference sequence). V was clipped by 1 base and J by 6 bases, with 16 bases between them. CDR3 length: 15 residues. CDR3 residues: CASSLVRTTESEQYF. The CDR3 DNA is TGTGCCAGCAGCTTAGTGAGAACGACAGAGAGCGAGCAGTACTTC.

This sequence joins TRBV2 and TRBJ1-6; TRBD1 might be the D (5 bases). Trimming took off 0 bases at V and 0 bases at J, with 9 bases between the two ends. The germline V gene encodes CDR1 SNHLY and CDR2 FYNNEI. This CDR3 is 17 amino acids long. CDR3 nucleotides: TGTGCCAGCAGTGAAGCGCAGGGAAGCTCCTATAATTCACCCCTCCACTTT. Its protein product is CASSEAQGSSYNSPLHF.

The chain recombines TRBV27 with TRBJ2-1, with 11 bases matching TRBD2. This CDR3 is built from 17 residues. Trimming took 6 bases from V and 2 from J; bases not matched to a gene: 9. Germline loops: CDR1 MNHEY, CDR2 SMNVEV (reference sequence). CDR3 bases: TGTGCCAGCAGCGCTGGGACTAGCGGAAAAACCTACAATGAGCAGTTCTTC. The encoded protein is CASSAGTSGKTYNEQFF.

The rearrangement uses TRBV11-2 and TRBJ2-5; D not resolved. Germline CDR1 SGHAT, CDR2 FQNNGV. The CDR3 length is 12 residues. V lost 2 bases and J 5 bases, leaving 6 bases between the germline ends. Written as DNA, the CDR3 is TGTGCCAGCAGCTTATTCGAGGAGACCCAGTACTTC. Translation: CASSLFEETQYF. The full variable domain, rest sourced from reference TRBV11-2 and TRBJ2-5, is EAGVAQSPRYKIIEKRQSVAFWCNPISGHATLYWYQQILGQGPKLLIQFQNNGVVDDSQLPKDRFSAERLKGVDSTLKIQPAKLEDSAVYLCASSLFEETQYFGPGTRLLVL.

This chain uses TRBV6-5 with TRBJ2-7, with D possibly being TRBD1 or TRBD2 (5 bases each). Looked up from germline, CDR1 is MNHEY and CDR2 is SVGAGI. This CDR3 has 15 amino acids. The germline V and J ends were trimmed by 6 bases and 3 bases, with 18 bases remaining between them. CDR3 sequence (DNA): TGTGCCAGCAGGCTCGGGGCCCCGGCGGACTACGAGCAGTACTTC. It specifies CASRLGAPADYEQYF.

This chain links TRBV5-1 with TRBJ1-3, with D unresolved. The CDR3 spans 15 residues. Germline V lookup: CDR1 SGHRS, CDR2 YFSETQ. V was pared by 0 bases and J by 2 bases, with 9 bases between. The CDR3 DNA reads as TGCGCCAGCAGCTTGGCGGCGAATACTGGAAACACCATATATTTT. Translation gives CASSLAANTGNTIYF.

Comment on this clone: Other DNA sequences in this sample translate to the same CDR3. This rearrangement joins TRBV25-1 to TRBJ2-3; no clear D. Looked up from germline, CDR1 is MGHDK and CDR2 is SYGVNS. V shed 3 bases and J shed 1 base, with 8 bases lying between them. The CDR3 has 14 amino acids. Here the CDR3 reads CASSDDRGTDTQYF. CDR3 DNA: TGTGCCAGCAGTGACGACCGCGGCACAGATACGCAGTATTTT.

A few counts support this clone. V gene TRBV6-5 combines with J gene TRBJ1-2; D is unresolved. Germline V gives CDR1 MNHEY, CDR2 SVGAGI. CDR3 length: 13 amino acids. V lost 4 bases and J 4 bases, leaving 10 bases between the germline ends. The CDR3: CASSLPGSYGYTF. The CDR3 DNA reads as TGTGCCAGCAGTTTACCCGGTTCCTATGGCTACACCTTC.

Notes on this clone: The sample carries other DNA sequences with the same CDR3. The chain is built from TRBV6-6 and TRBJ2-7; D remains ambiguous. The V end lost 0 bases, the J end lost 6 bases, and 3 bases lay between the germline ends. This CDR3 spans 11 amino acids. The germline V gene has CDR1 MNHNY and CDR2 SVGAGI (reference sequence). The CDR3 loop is CASSYSVEQYF. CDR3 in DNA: TGTGCCAGCAGTTACTCGGTCGAGCAGTACTTC.

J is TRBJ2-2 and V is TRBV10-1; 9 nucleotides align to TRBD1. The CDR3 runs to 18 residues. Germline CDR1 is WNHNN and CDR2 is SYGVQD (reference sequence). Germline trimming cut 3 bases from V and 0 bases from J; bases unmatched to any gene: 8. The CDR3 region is CASSDDPGQGPNTGELFF. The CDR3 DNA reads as TGCGCCAGCAGTGACGACCCGGGACAGGGACCGAACACCGGGGAGCTGTTTTTT.

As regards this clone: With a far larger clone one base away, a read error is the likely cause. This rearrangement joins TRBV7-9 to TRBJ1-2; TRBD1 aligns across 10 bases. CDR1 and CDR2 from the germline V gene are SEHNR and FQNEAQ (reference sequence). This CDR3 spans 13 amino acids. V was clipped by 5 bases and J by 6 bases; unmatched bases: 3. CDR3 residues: CASSPGQGDGYTF. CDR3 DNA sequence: TGTGCCAGCAGCCCCGGACAGGGGGATGGCTACACCTTC. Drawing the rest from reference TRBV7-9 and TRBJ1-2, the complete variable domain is DTGVSQNPRHKITKRGQNVTFRCDPISEHNRLYWYRQTLGQGPEFLTYFQNEAQLEKSRLLSDRFSAERPKGSFSTLEIQRTEQGDSAMYLCASSPGQGDGYTFGSGTRLTVV.

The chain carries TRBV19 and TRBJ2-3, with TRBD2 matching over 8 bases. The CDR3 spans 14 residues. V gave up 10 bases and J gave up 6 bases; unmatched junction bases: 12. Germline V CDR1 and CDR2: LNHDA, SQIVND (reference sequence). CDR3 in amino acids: CANPGGGAKDTQYF. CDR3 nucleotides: TGTGCCAACCCGGGGGGGGGAGCGAAGGATACGCAGTATTTT. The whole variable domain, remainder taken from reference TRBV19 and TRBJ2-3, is DGGITQSPKYLFRKEGQNVTLSCEQNLNHDAMYWYRQDPGQGLRLIYYSQIVNDFQKGDIAEGYSVSREKKESFPLTVTSAQKNPTAFYLCANPGGGAKDTQYFGPGTRLTVL.

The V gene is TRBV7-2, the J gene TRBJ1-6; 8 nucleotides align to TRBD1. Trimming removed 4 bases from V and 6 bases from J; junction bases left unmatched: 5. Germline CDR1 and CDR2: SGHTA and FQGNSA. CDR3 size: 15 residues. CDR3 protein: CASSSRQGSNSPLHF. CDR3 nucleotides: TGTGCCAGCAGCTCCCGACAGGGGAGTAATTCACCCCTCCACTTT.

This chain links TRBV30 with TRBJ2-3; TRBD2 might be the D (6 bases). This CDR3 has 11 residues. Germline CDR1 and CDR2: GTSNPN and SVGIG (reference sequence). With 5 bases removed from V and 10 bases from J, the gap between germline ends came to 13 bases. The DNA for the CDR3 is TGTGCCTGGCAGACTGGAGGGGCGCAGTATTTT. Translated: CAWQTGGAQYF.

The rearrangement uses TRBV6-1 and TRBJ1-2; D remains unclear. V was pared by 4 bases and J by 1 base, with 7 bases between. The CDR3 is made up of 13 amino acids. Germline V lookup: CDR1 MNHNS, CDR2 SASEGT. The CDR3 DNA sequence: TGTGCCAGCAGTGCAGTAGTTAACTATGGCTACACCTTC. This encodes CASSAVVNYGYTF.

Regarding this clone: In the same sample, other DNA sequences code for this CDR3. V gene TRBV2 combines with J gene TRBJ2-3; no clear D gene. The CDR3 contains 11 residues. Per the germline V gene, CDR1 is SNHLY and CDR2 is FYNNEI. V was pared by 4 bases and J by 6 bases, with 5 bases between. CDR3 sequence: CASSGRDTQYF. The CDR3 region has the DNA TGTGCCAGCAGTGGCCGGGATACGCAGTATTTT.

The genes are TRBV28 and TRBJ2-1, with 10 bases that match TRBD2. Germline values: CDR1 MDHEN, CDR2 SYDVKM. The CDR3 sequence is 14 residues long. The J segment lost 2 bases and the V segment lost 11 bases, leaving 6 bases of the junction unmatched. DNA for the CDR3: TGTGCCGGGCAGCGGGGGGGCCCCTACAATGAGCAGTTCTTC. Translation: CAGQRGGPYNEQFF.

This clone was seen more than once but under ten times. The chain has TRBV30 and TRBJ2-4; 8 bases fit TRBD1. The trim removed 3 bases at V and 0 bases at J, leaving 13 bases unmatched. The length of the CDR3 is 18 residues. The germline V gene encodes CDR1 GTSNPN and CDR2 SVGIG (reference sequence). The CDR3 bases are TGTGCCTGGAGCCCCGGGCAGGGGGCAAGTTTAGCCAAAAACATTCAGTACTTC. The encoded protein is CAWSPGQGASLAKNIQYF.

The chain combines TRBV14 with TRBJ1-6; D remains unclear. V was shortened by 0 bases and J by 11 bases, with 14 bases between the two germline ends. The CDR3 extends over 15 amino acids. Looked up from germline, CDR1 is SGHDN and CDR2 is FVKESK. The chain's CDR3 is CASSQDGPEATPLHF. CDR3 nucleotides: TGTGCCAGCAGCCAAGACGGGCCCGAGGCTACACCCCTCCACTTT.

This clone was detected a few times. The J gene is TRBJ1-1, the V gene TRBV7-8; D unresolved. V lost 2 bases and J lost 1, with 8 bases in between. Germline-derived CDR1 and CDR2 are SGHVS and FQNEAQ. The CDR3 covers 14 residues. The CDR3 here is CASSLSARNTEAFF. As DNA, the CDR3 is TGTGCCAGCAGCTTATCAGCAAGGAACACTGAAGCTTTCTTT.

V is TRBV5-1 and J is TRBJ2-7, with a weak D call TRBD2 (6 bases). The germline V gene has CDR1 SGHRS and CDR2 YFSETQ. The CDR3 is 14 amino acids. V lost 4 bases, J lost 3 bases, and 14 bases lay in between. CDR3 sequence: CASSIDIGSYEQYF. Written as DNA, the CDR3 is TGCGCCAGCAGCATCGACATCGGGAGCTACGAGCAGTACTTC.

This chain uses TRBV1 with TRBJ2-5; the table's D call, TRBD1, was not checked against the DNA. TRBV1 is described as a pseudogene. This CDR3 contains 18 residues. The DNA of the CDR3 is TGCACCAGCAGCCAAGACCACCCAGCCAGGTCCCCCCAAGAGACCCAGTACTTC. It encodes CTSSQDHPARSPQETQYF.

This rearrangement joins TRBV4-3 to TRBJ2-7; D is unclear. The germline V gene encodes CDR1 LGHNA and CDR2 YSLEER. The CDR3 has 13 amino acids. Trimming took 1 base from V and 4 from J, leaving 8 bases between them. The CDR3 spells CASSQVLGYEQYF. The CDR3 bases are TGCGCCAGCAGCCAAGTTTTGGGGTACGAGCAGTACTTC.

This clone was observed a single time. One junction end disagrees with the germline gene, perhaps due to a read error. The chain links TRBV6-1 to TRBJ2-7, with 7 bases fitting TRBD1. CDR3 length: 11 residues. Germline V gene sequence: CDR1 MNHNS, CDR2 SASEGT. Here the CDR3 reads CASTEVGTEEF. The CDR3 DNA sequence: TGTGCCAGCACCGAAGTGGGGACAGAGGAATTC.

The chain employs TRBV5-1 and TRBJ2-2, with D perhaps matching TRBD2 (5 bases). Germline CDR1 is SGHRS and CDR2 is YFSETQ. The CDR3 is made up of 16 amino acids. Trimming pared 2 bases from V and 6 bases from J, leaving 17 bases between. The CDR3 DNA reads TGCGCCAGCAGCTTTCTCCGGGGATCGGGGTCCGGGGAGCTGTTTTTT. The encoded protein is CASSFLRGSGSGELFF.

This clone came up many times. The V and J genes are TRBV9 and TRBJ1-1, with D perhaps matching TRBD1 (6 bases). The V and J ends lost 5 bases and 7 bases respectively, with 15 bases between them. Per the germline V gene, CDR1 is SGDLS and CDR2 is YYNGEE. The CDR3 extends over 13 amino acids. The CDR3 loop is CASSGTGRGEAFF. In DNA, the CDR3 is TGTGCCAGCAGTGGTACAGGGAGGGGTGAAGCTTTCTTT.